This TCR beta chain was observed in a study of beta chain features in type 1 diabetes. Of the isolated RNA, all was reverse transcribed, and so the sequenced material was expressed TCRB transcripts. Profiled with immunoSEQ multiplex PCR; TCRdb holds only in-frame clones, not every one. The sample lists a few hundred thousand clones, 10% to 15% occurring once. General study points: In these data, an HLA type influence on TCRB rearrangement remained unresolved. Among patients with Type 1 diabetes, TCRB CDR3s were moderately but significantly shorter in every one of the four CD4+ subsets. The similarity of naive, central memory and Treg TCRB repertoires appeared greater among patients than among healthy donors.

Sorting with CD45RO/CCR7/CD25/CD127/CD95/CD27 yielded naive, central memory, regulatory and stem-like memory CD4+ cells. Populations isolated by sorting all had purity greater than 95%. From germline, CDR1 is GTSNPN and CDR2 SVGIG (reference sequence). V dropped 2 bases and J dropped 2 bases, with 8 bases sitting between them. CDR3 size: 13 residues. This clone showed up just a few times. Its target is not known. This sequence originates from a woman aged 18-29 years with type 1 diabetes. Source material: naive CD4+ T cells from blood. The J gene is TRBJ2-3, the V gene TRBV30, with TRBD2 as a possible D gene (5 bases). CDR3 sequence: CAWSYGLTDTQYF. DNA for the CDR3: TGTGCCTGGAGTTATGGACTCACAGATACGCAGTATTTT.